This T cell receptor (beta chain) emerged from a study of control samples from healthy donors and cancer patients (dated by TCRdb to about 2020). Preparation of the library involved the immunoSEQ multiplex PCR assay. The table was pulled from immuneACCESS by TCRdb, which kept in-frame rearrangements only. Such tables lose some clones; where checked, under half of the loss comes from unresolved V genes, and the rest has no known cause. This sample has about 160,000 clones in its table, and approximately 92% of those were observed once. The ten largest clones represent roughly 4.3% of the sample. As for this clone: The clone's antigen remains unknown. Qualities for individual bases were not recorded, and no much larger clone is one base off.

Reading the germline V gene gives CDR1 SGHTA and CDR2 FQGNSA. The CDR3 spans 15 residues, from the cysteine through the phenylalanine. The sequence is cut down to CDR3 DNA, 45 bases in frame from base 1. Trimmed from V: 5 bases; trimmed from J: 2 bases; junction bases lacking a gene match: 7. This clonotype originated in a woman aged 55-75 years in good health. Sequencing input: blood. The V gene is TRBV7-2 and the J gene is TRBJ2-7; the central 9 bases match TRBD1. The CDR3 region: CASSIRTGVAYEQYF. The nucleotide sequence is TGTGCCAGCAGCATAAGGACAGGGGTAGCCTACGAGCAGTACTTC.